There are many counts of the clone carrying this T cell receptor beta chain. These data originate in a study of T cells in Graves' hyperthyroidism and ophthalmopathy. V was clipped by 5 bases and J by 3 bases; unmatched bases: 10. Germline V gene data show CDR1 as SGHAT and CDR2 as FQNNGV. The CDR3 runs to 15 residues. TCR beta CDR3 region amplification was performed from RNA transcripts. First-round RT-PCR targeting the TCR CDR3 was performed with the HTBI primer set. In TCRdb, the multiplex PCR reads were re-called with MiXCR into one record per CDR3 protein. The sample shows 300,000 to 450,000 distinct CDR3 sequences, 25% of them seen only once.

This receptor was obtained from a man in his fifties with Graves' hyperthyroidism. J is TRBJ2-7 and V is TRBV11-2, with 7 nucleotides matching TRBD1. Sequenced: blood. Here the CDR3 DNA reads TGTGCCAGCAGCCACCCCGGGACAGTGAGCTACGAGCAGTACTTC. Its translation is CASSHPGTVSYEQYF.